This TCR beta chain is from a study of T cell responses to AZD1222 COVID-19 vaccine. General observations from the study: Reportedly, close to half of spike-specific TCRs are directed against unmutated variant regions. Across spike, vaccine-associated CD4 TCRs were found, dominant at 160-218 and 743-854. Only six or seven AZD1222 recipients tested seropositive at baseline.

In the case of this clone: Its antigen remains unknown.

The germline V gene encodes CDR1 SGHKS and CDR2 YYEKEE (reference sequence). The CDR3 runs 12 residues. The V gene lost 1 base and the J gene lost 3 bases, with 4 bases spanning the gap. Produced via immunoSEQ multiplex PCR; TCRdb's table is partial and in-frame only. The table records more than 70,000 clones, 88% of them present only once. The chain uses TRBV5-5 and TRBJ1-1; D remains unclear. The source is an adult in good health. The material sequenced was peripheral blood, taken on day 0 of MenACWY control vaccination. CDR3 sequence: CASSLTDTEAFF. The CDR3 nucleotides read TGTGCCAGCAGCTTGACAGACACTGAAGCTTTCTTT.